Following are 25 T cell receptor beta chains from one sample sequenced in a study of CD8+ T cells in alopecia areata listed by TCRdb under 2018. The library was generated by the immunoSEQ multiplex PCR assay. RNA was extracted from all samples and reverse transcribed into cDNA, which served as template for TCR sequencing. This is the immuneACCESS table as TCRdb keeps it, with only in-frame sequences that have V and J called. A part of the clones is gone; compared with another copy, unresolved V genes explain less than half, and the rest is unexplained. The sample data list approximately 59,000 clones, and 40% to 50% of these were observed just once. The ten largest clones represent about 18% of the sample. The meaning of the sample's time point label: baseline before oral tofacitinib. Source: CD8+ T cells sorted from blood, taken at week 0. Receptor source: a human donor with alopecia areata.

This clone showed up just a few times. The chain has TRBV7-2 and TRBJ1-1; no clear D gene. This CDR3 region has 13 residues. V lost 1 base, J lost 6 bases, and 9 bases lay in between. CDR1 and CDR2 from the germline V gene are SGHTA and FQGNSA. The CDR3 DNA sequence: TGTGCCAGCAGCTTAGGAGGGATGGCTGAAGCTTTCTTT. Its protein is CASSLGGMAEAFF.

This clone was seen only a few times. The chain employs TRBV29-1 and TRBJ2-5; D gene unclear. From germline, CDR1 is SQVTM and CDR2 ANQGSEA. The germline V and J ends were trimmed by 5 bases and 7 bases, with 11 bases remaining between them. The CDR3 spans 11 residues. The CDR3 DNA reads as TGCAGCGTTTTAGGCCTTGGGACCCAGTACTTC. Translation gives CSVLGLGTQYF.

This chain links TRBV15 with TRBJ2-1, with 8 bases aligning to TRBD2. Germline V lookup: CDR1 LNHNV, CDR2 YYDKDF (reference sequence). The CDR3 is 16 amino acids. The V gene end was trimmed by 6 bases and the J gene end by 1 base; junction bases not matched to a gene: 8. CDR3 coding DNA: TGTGCCACCAGGGGAGTAGCGGGACGGTCCTACAATGAGCAGTTCTTC. Protein: CATRGVAGRSYNEQFF.

This clone was counted only a few times. The rearrangement joins TRBV6-6 to TRBJ2-7; D is uncertain. This CDR3 comprises 13 residues. V lost 5 bases, J lost 1 base, and 9 bases lay in between. The germline gives CDR1 MNHNY, CDR2 SVGAGI (reference sequence). The CDR3 loop reads CASSDPPSYEQYF. The CDR3 DNA reads as TGTGCCAGCAGTGACCCCCCATCCTACGAGCAGTACTTC.

The CDR3 loop is CASTPQGSYEQYF. The CDR3 DNA is TGTGCCAGCACCCCCCAGGGTAGCTACGAGCAGTACTTC. V gene TRBV25-1 combines with J gene TRBJ2-7; perhaps TRBD1 as D (5 bases). The V end was cut by 7 bases, the J end by 3 bases, with 13 bases between. The CDR3 totals 13 residues. The germline V gene has CDR1 MGHDK and CDR2 SYGVNS.

On this clone itself: It differs at one base from a far larger clone, so likely a read error. The chain uses TRBV19 and TRBJ2-7; 9 bases match TRBD2. V was clipped by 5 bases and J by 7 bases; unmatched bases: 12. The CDR3 spans 15 residues. Germline values: CDR1 LNHDA, CDR2 SQIVND (reference sequence). The CDR3 DNA reads TGTGCCAGTAGTGTTCCGACTAGCGGTCCCAATGAGCAGTACTTC. Translation gives CASSVPTSGPNEQYF. Drawing the rest from reference TRBV19 and TRBJ2-7, the complete variable domain is DGGITQSPKYLFRKEGQNVTLSCEQNLNHDAMYWYRQDPGQGLRLIYYSQIVNDFQKGDIAEGYSVSREKKESFPLTVTSAQKNPTAFYLCASSVPTSGPNEQYFGPGTRLTVT.

This clone has a handful of counts. The chain uses TRBV2 and TRBJ2-5; 7 nucleotides line up with TRBD1. Germline-derived CDR1 and CDR2 are SNHLY and FYNNEI. The CDR3 consists of 14 residues. The V gene end was trimmed by 3 bases and the J gene end by 4 bases; junction bases not matched to a gene: 5. The CDR3 region has the DNA TGTGCCAGCAGTGAGAGGGGGCGCCGAGAGACCCAGTACTTC. Its protein is CASSERGRRETQYF.

The V gene is TRBV19, the J gene TRBJ2-2; no clear D gene. The CDR3 has 13 residues. Per germline, CDR1 LNHDA and CDR2 SQIVND (reference sequence). The ends were cut back, 7 bases at V and 2 bases at J, with 8 bases in the middle. DNA of the CDR3: TGTGCCAGTACAGCTGGAAACACCGGGGAGCTGTTTTTT. Translated: CASTAGNTGELFF.

This clone came up once. The genes are TRBV29-1 and TRBJ1-2; no clear D. There are 12 residues in the CDR3. Deletions cut 3 bases from V and 3 bases from J, with 8 bases between. Germline CDR1 is SQVTM and CDR2 is ANQGSEA. The CDR3 nucleotides read TGCAGCGTTGAGTACACCTACTATGGCTACACCTTC. Translated: CSVEYTYYGYTF.

As for this clone: The junction shows a germline mismatch at one end, possibly a read error. The chain employs TRBV11-2 and TRBJ2-2; D unclear. The CDR3 contains 15 residues. Germline lookup yields CDR1 SGHAT and CDR2 FQNNGV. CDR3 coding DNA: TGCGCCAGCAGCCAAGTGTTGGATCCCACCGGGGAGCTGTTTTTT. It yields the protein CASSQVLDPTGELFF.

This clone was counted between two and nine times. The gene calls are TRBV9 and TRBJ2-7, with D tentatively TRBD1 (6 bases). This CDR3 region has 14 residues. V lost 4 bases and J 6 bases, leaving 17 bases between the germline ends. Germline V gene lookup returns CDR1 SGDLS and CDR2 YYNGEE. This CDR3 is CASSPQQGHSEQYF. In DNA, the CDR3 is TGTGCCAGCAGCCCCCAGCAGGGACATTCCGAGCAGTACTTC.

The CDR3 region is CASSPRGEVSYEQYF. DNA for the CDR3: TGCGCCAGCAGCCCCCGCGGAGAGGTCTCCTACGAGCAGTACTTC. This chain links TRBV4-1 with TRBJ2-7; D gene ambiguous. V lost 4 bases and J 0 bases, leaving 13 bases between the germline ends. There are 15 residues in the CDR3. Germline V gene sequence: CDR1 MGHRA, CDR2 YSYEKL.

This clone has a handful of counts. The rearrangement uses TRBV4-1 and TRBJ2-7; 8 nucleotides match TRBD2. The CDR3 has 15 amino acids. CDR1 is MGHRA, CDR2 YSYEKL, per germline. J gave up 2 bases and V 6 bases, and 9 bases lay outside the gene matches. In nucleotides, the CDR3 is TGCGCCAGCAGGGGCACTAGCGGAGGCCCCTACGAGCAGTACTTC. Its translation is CASRGTSGGPYEQYF.

This clone occurred a few times. The J gene is TRBJ2-1, the V gene TRBV4-1; TRBD1 matches 10 bases. Germline V gene lookup returns CDR1 MGHRA and CDR2 YSYEKL. The CDR3 has 16 residues. Unmatched junction bases numbered 5, after V lost 3 bases and J lost 3 bases. In nucleotides, the CDR3 is TGCGCCAGCAGCCACCTGGGACAGGGGTTCTACAATGAGCAGTTCTTC. This encodes CASSHLGQGFYNEQFF.

This chain's CDR3 is CASSLSGRRRDTQYF. The CDR3 nucleotides read TGTGCCAGCAGCTTAAGTGGCAGGCGTCGGGATACGCAGTATTTT. The chain employs TRBV7-2 and TRBJ2-3; D uncertain. CDR3 size: 15 residues. V gave up 2 bases and J gave up 6 bases, with 15 bases separating them. Germline CDR1 SGHTA, CDR2 FQGNSA.

This clone was counted between two and nine times. The chain joins TRBV7-9 to TRBJ1-3; no reliable D call. This CDR3 spans 12 amino acids. V was pared by 7 bases and J by 5 bases, with 9 bases between. Germline V gives CDR1 SEHNR, CDR2 FQNEAQ (reference sequence). In DNA form, the CDR3 reads TGTGCCAGCACCTTCCCCAGAAACACCATATATTTT. Translation gives CASTFPRNTIYF. Using reference TRBV7-9 and TRBJ1-3 for the parts outside the CDR3, the full variable domain is DTGVSQNPRHKITKRGQNVTFRCDPISEHNRLYWYRQTLGQGPEFLTYFQNEAQLEKSRLLSDRFSAERPKGSFSTLEIQRTEQGDSAMYLCASTFPRNTIYFGEGSWLTVV.

This chain uses TRBV7-6 with TRBJ2-1, with D possibly matching TRBD2 (6 bases). From germline, CDR1 is SGHVS and CDR2 FNYEAQ. CDR3 length: 14 residues. The V end lost 8 bases, the J end lost 3 bases, and 14 bases lay between the germline ends. As DNA, the CDR3 is TGTGCCAGCTCACCGGGACTGAACTACAATGAGCAGTTCTTC. It specifies CASSPGLNYNEQFF.

This clone was recorded a few times. The rearrangement joins TRBV11-2 to TRBJ2-3; D could derive from TRBD1 or TRBD2 (5 bases each). CDR1 SGHAT and CDR2 FQNNGV come from the germline V gene. This CDR3 spans 13 amino acids. The V end lost 5 bases, the J end lost 6 bases, and 12 bases lay between the germline ends. The DNA for the CDR3 is TGTGCCAGCAGCACTAATTGGGGGGATACGCAGTATTTT. This codes for CASSTNWGDTQYF.

The rearrangement joins TRBV9 to TRBJ2-2; 10 positions agree with TRBD2. J was trimmed by 6 bases and V by 5 bases; bases with no gene match: 7. Germline CDR1 reads SGDLS; CDR2 reads YYNGEE. This CDR3 is 15 amino acids long. CDR3 DNA: TGTGCCAGCAGAGGGACTAGCGAAAAAGCCGGGGAGCTGTTTTTT. Residues: CASRGTSEKAGELFF.

The chain carries TRBV6-5 and TRBJ2-7; a weak D match, TRBD2 (5 bases). V gave up 6 bases and J gave up 5 bases, with 17 bases separating them. This CDR3 region has 14 residues. Per germline, CDR1 MNHEY and CDR2 SVGAGI. The CDR3 DNA sequence: TGTGCCAGCAGATTGGGCCGAGTCGGGAACGAGCAGTACTTC. Translating gives CASRLGRVGNEQYF.

V usage is TRBV13 and J usage is TRBJ2-1; D may be TRBD2 (6 bases). This CDR3 is built from 15 residues. V gave up 4 bases and J gave up 9 bases, with 19 bases separating them. Germline V gives CDR1 PRHDT, CDR2 FYEKMQ (reference sequence). This CDR3 is CASSSGSVRDGEQFF. The CDR3, as DNA: TGTGCCAGCAGCTCCGGTTCCGTGCGGGATGGTGAGCAGTTCTTC.

Here the CDR3 reads CASSSLASNQPQHF. CDR3 DNA sequence: TGTGCCAGCAGCTCCTTGGCCAGCAATCAGCCCCAGCATTTT. The chain is built from TRBV7-9 and TRBJ1-5; D unclear. Trimming cost V 4 bases and J 1 base, with 8 bases left between them. The CDR3 has 14 residues. From germline, CDR1 is SEHNR and CDR2 FQNEAQ (reference sequence).

In this sample, this clone turned up a few times. This sequence joins TRBV4-1 and TRBJ2-7; D is perhaps TRBD2 (6 bases). This CDR3 has 15 amino acids. CDR1 MGHRA and CDR2 YSYEKL come from the germline V gene. Deletions cut 0 bases from V and 0 bases from J, with 9 bases between. The DNA of the CDR3 is TGCGCCAGCAGCCAAGATTGGGACTTCTCCTACGAGCAGTACTTC. Its protein product is CASSQDWDFSYEQYF.

The rearrangement links TRBV7-2 to TRBJ2-3; 9 bases match TRBD2. Germline V lookup: CDR1 SGHTA, CDR2 FQGNSA. Trimming cost V 5 bases and J 6 bases; bases outside gene matches: 6. The CDR3 runs 14 residues. The CDR3 region is CASSPTAGGDTQYF. The CDR3 region has the DNA TGTGCCAGCAGCCCCACCGCGGGAGGGGATACGCAGTATTTT.

This chain links TRBV7-9 with TRBJ1-2; 8 bases line up with TRBD1. In germline, CDR1 is SEHNR, CDR2 FQNEAQ (reference sequence). The V gene end was trimmed by 1 base and the J gene end by 4 bases; junction bases not matched to a gene: 5. The CDR3 spans 15 residues. This CDR3 reads CASSLGGQVVYGYTF. The DNA of the CDR3 is TGTGCCAGCAGCTTAGGGGGACAGGTGGTCTATGGCTACACCTTC.